One TCR beta chain is described in this entry. As yet, its antigen is unknown. Germline V gene lookup returns CDR1 GTSNPN and CDR2 SVGIG (reference sequence). This CDR3 spans 14 amino acids. J gave up 7 bases and V 0 bases, and 1 base lay outside the gene matches. The data are from a study of cytomegalovirus exposure and HLA in healthy donors. Study background: Inside one of the first data releases sat roughly 80 million unique TCRs taken from HLA-typed donors. Study-wide points: Immune exposure data for these donors was limited to CMV serostatus. Later analysis showed most CMV-associated TCR beta chains appearing HLA-restricted.

PCR was performed using 60 Vbeta and 13 Jbeta primers. Clones were sequenced by immunoSEQ multiplex PCR, and TCRdb holds only the in-frame ones, with some missing. The sample records nearly 95,000 clones, about 7.6% being singletons. The source is a man between 50 and 59 years old in good health and CMV-seronegative. The chain couples TRBV30 to TRBJ2-1; 12 bases are shared with TRBD2. The sample was PBMCs. The CDR3 spells CAWSVLAGGNEQFF. In DNA, the CDR3 is TGTGCCTGGAGTGTACTAGCGGGAGGTAATGAGCAGTTCTTC. The full variable domain, in which reference TRBV30 and TRBJ2-1 provide the parts outside the CDR3, is SQTIHQWPATLVQPVGSPLSLECTVEGTSNPNLYWYRQAAGRGLQLLFYSVGIGQISSEVPQNLSASRPQDRQFILSSKKLLLSDSGFYLCAWSVLAGGNEQFFGPGTRLTVL.